The T cell receptor beta chain under discussion was sequenced for a study of CD8+ T cells in alopecia areata. Across the whole study: The authors grafted skin from approximately 6-12-month-old C3H/HeJ donors with spontaneous alopecia onto roughly 6-11-week-old female C3H/HeJ mice.

Cells pooled from cutaneous lymph nodes were sorted on CD4, CD8alpha, NKG2D, NKG2ACE and other markers. Investigators isolated RNA and reverse transcribed it into cDNA to act as the sequencing template. Sequencing was performed with immunoSEQ multiplex PCR; in TCRdb, only in-frame clones are kept and a portion is missing. The specimen has over 250,000 clones, none found just once. This clone came up a few times. Its antigen is as yet unknown. The listed genes are named as in mouse. Study outcomes and limitations: Lesional tissue from the scalp (especially in alopecia totalis/universalis) showed higher clonality than normal scalp. Possibly as an HLA-related effect, TCR sharing across patients appeared less clear than in mice.

Sequencing used CD4+ T cells sorted from a lymph node. This receptor was obtained from a C3H/HeJ mouse with alopecia areata. MHC haplotype here: H2-k.

The covered CDR3 bases are TGTGCCAGCAGTGCCTGGGGGCGCGATGCT. As protein: CASSAWGRDA. The complete CDR3 protein is CASSAWGRDAEQFF. This chain connects TRBV13-1 to TRBJ2-1, with D tentatively TRBD2 (7 bases). Read data end 4 residues before the CDR3 end; the end is taken from the germline J gene. The CDR3 spans 14 residues. Germline-derived CDR1 and CDR2 are NSHNY and SYGAGN. Trimming removed 3 bases from V and 5 bases from J, with 12 bases in between.